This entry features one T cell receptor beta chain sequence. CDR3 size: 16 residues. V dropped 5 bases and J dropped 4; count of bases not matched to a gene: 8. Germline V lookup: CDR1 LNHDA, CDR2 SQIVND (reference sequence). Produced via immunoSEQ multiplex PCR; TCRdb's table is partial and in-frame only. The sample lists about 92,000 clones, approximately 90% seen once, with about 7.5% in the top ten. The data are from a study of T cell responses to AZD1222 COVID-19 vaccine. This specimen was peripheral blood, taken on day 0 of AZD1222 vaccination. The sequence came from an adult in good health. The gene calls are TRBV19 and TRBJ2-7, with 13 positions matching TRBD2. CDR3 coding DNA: TGTGCCAGTAGTTACCGGACTAGCGGGAGTCCGTACGAGCAGTACTTC. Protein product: CASSYRTSGSPYEQYF.